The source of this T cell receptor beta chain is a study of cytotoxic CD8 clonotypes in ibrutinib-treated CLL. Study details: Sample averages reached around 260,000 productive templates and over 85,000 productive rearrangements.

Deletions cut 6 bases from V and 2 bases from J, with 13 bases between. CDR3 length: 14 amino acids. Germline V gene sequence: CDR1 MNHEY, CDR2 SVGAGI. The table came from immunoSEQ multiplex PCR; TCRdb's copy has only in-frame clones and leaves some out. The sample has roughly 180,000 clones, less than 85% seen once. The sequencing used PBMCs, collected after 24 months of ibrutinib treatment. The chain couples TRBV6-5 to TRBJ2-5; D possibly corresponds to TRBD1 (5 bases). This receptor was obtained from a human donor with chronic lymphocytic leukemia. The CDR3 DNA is TGTGCCAGCAGGAGACAGCCCTCTCAAGAGACCCAGTACTTC. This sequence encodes CASRRQPSQETQYF.